What follows are 21 T cell receptor beta chains derived from one specimen sequenced in a study of T cell responses to AZD1222 COVID-19 vaccine. Method: immunoSEQ multiplex PCR; TCRdb's copy keeps in-frame clones and lacks some. The sample lists about 99,000 clones, about nine tenths occurring once. The material was peripheral blood, obtained 28 days after the second dose of the MenACWY control vaccine. The receptors here all came from an adult who received the MenACWY meningococcal vaccine as a control.

The chain carries TRBV7-8 and TRBJ2-7; D remains unclear. The CDR3 has 14 amino acids. Trimming removed 0 bases at V and 4 bases at J, with 10 bases between. Looked up from germline, CDR1 is SGHVS and CDR2 is FQNEAQ. CDR3 region: CASSLAPRIYEQYF. CDR3 sequence (DNA): TGTGCCAGCAGCTTAGCTCCAAGGATATACGAGCAGTACTTC.

The rearrangement uses TRBV27 and TRBJ1-6; D gene ambiguous. The CDR3 runs 16 residues. CDR1 is MNHEY, CDR2 SMNVEV, per germline (reference sequence). Trimming stripped 3 bases from V and 8 bases from J, with 17 bases between. The CDR3 loop is CASSLDPAGSDSPLHF. The CDR3 DNA follows: TGTGCCAGCAGTTTGGATCCCGCCGGGTCTGATTCACCCCTCCACTTT.

V gene TRBV19 combines with J gene TRBJ1-5, with D possibly TRBD1 on 5 matching bases. Deletions cut 3 bases from V and 4 bases from J, with 10 bases between. Per germline, CDR1 LNHDA and CDR2 SQIVND (reference sequence). This CDR3 is built from 14 residues. The CDR3 loop reads CASSIRDANQPQHF. The DNA of the CDR3 is TGTGCCAGTAGTATCCGGGACGCGAATCAGCCCCAGCATTTT.

V and J are TRBV5-4 and TRBJ1-6, with D possibly matching TRBD1 (6 bases). This CDR3 is built from 14 residues. CDR1 SGHNT and CDR2 YYREEE come from the germline V gene (reference sequence). V gave up 1 base and J gave up 8 bases, with 10 bases separating them. The CDR3, as DNA: TGTGCCAGCAGCTTGCCGTCAGGGGATTCACCCCTCCACTTT. Translating it yields CASSLPSGDSPLHF.

The CDR3 region is CASSLGGAQGNTEAFF. CDR3 coding DNA: TGTGCCAGCAGCTTGGGAGGGGCGCAGGGGAACACTGAAGCTTTCTTT. The V call is TRBV5-4, the J call TRBJ1-1, with a possible D match to TRBD1 (5 bases). V shed 0 bases and J shed 1 base, with 13 bases lying between them. CDR1 SGHNT and CDR2 YYREEE come from the germline V gene (reference sequence). The length of the CDR3 is 16 residues. The variable domain in full, completed from reference TRBV5-4 and TRBJ1-1, reads ETGVTQSPTHLIKTRGQQVTLRCSSQSGHNTVSWYQQALGQGPQFIFQYYREEENGRGNFPPRFSGLQFPNYSSELNVNALELDDSALYLCASSLGGAQGNTEAFFGQGTRLTVV.

The V gene is TRBV7-2, the J gene TRBJ2-3, with a tentative D call TRBD2 (6 bases). Germline lookup yields CDR1 SGHTA and CDR2 FQGNSA. The ends were cut back, 1 base at V and 6 bases at J, with 14 bases in the middle. There are 15 residues in the CDR3. The CDR3 is CASSLEWAGRDTQYF. The CDR3 region has the DNA TGTGCCAGCAGCTTAGAGTGGGCGGGGCGTGATACGCAGTATTTT.

The genes are TRBV27 and TRBJ1-5, with D possibly matching TRBD1 (5 bases). CDR1 and CDR2 (germline): MNHEY, SMNVEV (reference sequence). Trimming pared 6 bases from V and 2 bases from J, leaving 11 bases between. This CDR3 has 14 amino acids. Here the CDR3 DNA reads TGTGCCAGCAGCGCAGGGAGGGGCAATCAGCCCCAGCATTTT. Translation: CASSAGRGNQPQHF.

The chain couples TRBV7-2 to TRBJ2-1; D is ambiguous. The CDR3 contains 14 residues. Trimming removed 5 bases at V and 6 bases at J, with 14 bases between. Germline CDR1 reads SGHTA; CDR2 reads FQGNSA. In DNA, the CDR3 is TGTGCCAGCAGCCTAATACCGGTCCCCAATGAGCAGTTCTTC. It is translated as CASSLIPVPNEQFF.

The chain carries TRBV12-2 and TRBJ2-4. TRBV12-2 is described as a pseudogene. The CDR3 sequence is 14 residues long. The CDR3 protein is CASRLWLAKNIQYF. The CDR3 nucleotides are TGTGCAAGTCGCTTGTGGTTAGCCAAAAACATTCAGTACTTC.

The rearrangement uses TRBV7-9 and TRBJ1-1; TRBD1 is a possible D gene (5 bases). Germline CDR1 SEHNR, CDR2 FQNEAQ (reference sequence). CDR3 length: 14 amino acids. With 2 bases removed from V and 4 bases from J, the gap between germline ends came to 11 bases. CDR3 sequence (DNA): TGTGCCAGCAGCTTATTGATGGGGGGCACTGAAGCTTTCTTT. Translated: CASSLLMGGTEAFF.

This sequence joins TRBV7-2 and TRBJ2-7; tentative D call: TRBD2 (5 bases). Trimming stripped 5 bases from V and 2 bases from J, with 16 bases between. The germline gives CDR1 SGHTA, CDR2 FQGNSA. The CDR3 spans 15 residues. DNA for the CDR3: TGTGCCAGCAGCCCCAGGACTGGGTCTCCCTACGAGCAGTACTTC. Amino acid sequence: CASSPRTGSPYEQYF.

This sequence joins TRBV2 and TRBJ2-3; 9 nucleotides agree with TRBD2. Losses at the gene ends were 2 bases for V and 0 bases for J; bases not matched to a gene: 3. The germline V gene has CDR1 SNHLY and CDR2 FYNNEI. The CDR3 consists of 16 residues. CDR3: CASSERRGGSTDTQYF. As DNA, the CDR3 is TGTGCCAGCAGTGAAAGGCGGGGGGGAAGCACAGATACGCAGTATTTT. Full variable domain (missing parts from reference TRBV2 and TRBJ2-3): EPEVTQTPSHQVTQMGQEVILRCVPISNHLYFYWYRQILGQKVEFLVSFYNNEISEKSEIFDDQFSVERPDGSNFTLKIRSTKLEDSAMYFCASSERRGGSTDTQYFGPGTRLTVL.

V is TRBV2 and J is TRBJ1-2; possibly TRBD1 for D (6 bases). Per germline, CDR1 SNHLY and CDR2 FYNNEI. The CDR3 loop spans 15 amino acids. The ends were cut back, 4 bases at V and 4 bases at J, with 16 bases in the middle. DNA for the CDR3: TGTGCCAGCAGTGGGGAGGGCAGGGGCTCCTATGGCTACACCTTC. Translation gives CASSGEGRGSYGYTF. The full variable domain, with the rest looked up from reference TRBV2 and TRBJ1-2, is EPEVTQTPSHQVTQMGQEVILRCVPISNHLYFYWYRQILGQKVEFLVSFYNNEISEKSEIFDDQFSVERPDGSNFTLKIRSTKLEDSAMYFCASSGEGRGSYGYTFGSGTRLTVV.

The J gene is TRBJ1-2, the V gene TRBV5-6; TRBD1 matches at 8 bases. There are 12 residues in the CDR3. The V and J ends lost 4 bases and 4 bases, in that order; junction bases with no gene match: 0. Per the germline V gene, CDR1 is SGHDT and CDR2 is YYEEEE. CDR3 sequence: CASSTGGYGYTF. CDR3 nucleotides: TGTGCCAGCAGCACAGGGGGCTATGGCTACACCTTC.

This clone occurred once. The gene calls are TRBV24-1 and TRBJ1-1; D might be TRBD1 (5 bases). Per germline, CDR1 KGHDR and CDR2 SFDVKD. The CDR3 length is 13 residues. Between the trimmed V and J ends, which lost 5 bases and 8 bases, there was a span of 14 bases. In DNA, the CDR3 is TGTGCCACCAGTGTCGGGGGAATCGGCGAAGCTTTCTTT. Protein: CATSVGGIGEAFF.

Regarding this clone: An end of the junction differs from the germline gene, which may be a read error. This chain links TRBV23-1 with TRBJ2-7; possibly TRBD1 or TRBD2 for D (5 bases each). TRBV23-1 is flagged as an ORF with uncertain function. This CDR3 has 10 residues. The CDR3 DNA reads TGCGCCAGCAGTCAATCGGAATGGGGGTTC. This translates into CASSQSEWGF.

CDR3 region: CASSLFGGTNTGELFF. CDR3 coding DNA: TGTGCCAGCAGCTTATTCGGCGGGACAAACACCGGGGAGCTGTTTTTT. V gene TRBV7-2 combines with J gene TRBJ2-2; D is perhaps TRBD1 or TRBD2 (6 bases each). V was clipped by 2 bases and J by 2 bases, with 12 bases between them. The length of the CDR3 is 16 residues. Germline values: CDR1 SGHTA, CDR2 FQGNSA.

V gene TRBV18 combines with J gene TRBJ2-5; 9 positions agree with TRBD2. This CDR3 has 15 amino acids. Trimming at V came to 10 bases and at J to 2 bases, leaving 11 bases not matched to a gene. Germline CDR1 is KGHSH and CDR2 is LQKENI. The CDR3 reads CATKNSGGIQETQYF. CDR3 sequence (DNA): TGTGCCACCAAGAATAGCGGGGGAATACAAGAGACCCAGTACTTC.

The chain couples TRBV9 to TRBJ1-2, with a possible D match to TRBD1 (6 bases). Germline values: CDR1 SGDLS, CDR2 YYNGEE. The CDR3 contains 19 residues. Trimming cost V 4 bases and J 6 bases, with 31 bases left between them. The CDR3 DNA reads as TGTGCCAGCAGCCCTGACCCGCGGGAAAAAGGCACAGGGAAGAATGGCTACACCTTC. It specifies CASSPDPREKGTGKNGYTF.

This clone appeared a single time. The chain employs TRBV11-1 and TRBJ2-3; TRBD2 agrees at 9 bases. Germline CDR1 SGHAT, CDR2 FQDESV (reference sequence). The CDR3 has 15 residues. V was pared by 4 bases and J by 4 bases, with 6 bases of the junction left unmatched. CDR3 sequence reads: CASSSPAGGADTQYF. The DNA of the CDR3 is TGTGCCAGCAGCTCCCCAGCGGGGGGCGCAGATACGCAGTATTTT. The variable domain in full, completed from reference TRBV11-1 and TRBJ2-3, reads EAEVAQSPRYKITEKSQAVAFWCDPISGHATLYWYRQILGQGPELLVQFQDESVVDDSQLPKDRFSAERLKGVDSTLKIQPAELGDSAMYLCASSSPAGGADTQYFGPGTRLTVL.

This CDR3 reads CASRPWTGGDQPQHF. CDR3 nucleotide sequence: TGTGCCAGCAGACCATGGACAGGGGGCGATCAGCCCCAGCATTTT. The chain combines TRBV28 with TRBJ1-5, with 11 bases that match TRBD1. V was pared by 6 bases and J by 5 bases, with 6 bases of the junction left unmatched. This CDR3 contains 15 residues. In germline, CDR1 is MDHEN, CDR2 SYDVKM.